This entry is about one T cell receptor beta chain. What it binds is unknown. This entry is derived from a study of CD8 T cells in Susac syndrome. Whole-study findings and limits: The study acknowledged a relatively small number of individuals in its TCR sequencing and HLA analysis.

V shed 0 bases and J shed 2 bases, with 8 bases lying between them. The CDR3 loop spans 16 amino acids. CD8+ and CD4+ T cells circulating in blood were sequenced for TCR beta. Reverse transcription of about 0.45 to 1 ug RNA was carried out with random hexamers. TCRdb reanalysed the immunoSEQ multiplex PCR reads using MiXCR and keeps one entry per CDR3 protein. The top ten hold around 0.3% of the sample, which has roughly 120,000 distinct CDR3 sequences, over 90% seen once. Sequences were obtained from CD8+ T cells from PBMCs. This TCR was recovered from a human donor with multiple sclerosis. V gene TRBV12-3 or TRBV12-4 combines with J gene TRBJ2-6, with D perhaps matching TRBD2 (5 bases). CDR3 residues: CASSLAGSAGANVLTF. DNA of the CDR3: TGTGCCAGCAGTTTAGCAGGGAGCGCTGGGGCCAACGTCCTGACTTTC.